The rows below give T cell receptor beta chains drawn from one sample of a study of identical twins. TCRdb independently ran MiXCR on the 5' RACE reads; one entry per CDR3 protein. The data contain 500,000 or so distinct CDR3 sequences, roughly an eighth of them singletons. The same specimen was also included in a second study, on yellow fever vaccine responses in identical twins.

Sequencing used CD4+ T cells sorted from blood. The receptors shown here come from a woman younger than 35 in good health. The CDR3 runs from the conserved cysteine through the conserved F or W. A D gene is named only where the DNA matches it firmly. Rows give clone size only sometimes, using once, few, many, or a class for an expanded clone.

v_call: TRBV29-1
clone_size: few
cdr3_length: 14
d_call: .
j_call: TRBJ2-5
cdr3_nt: TGCAGCGTTGCCCGCCGGACTTTTCAAGAGACCCAGTACTTC
cdr3_aa: CSVARRTFQETQYF

v_call: TRBV6-5
clone_size: .
cdr3_length: 14
d_call: .
j_call: TRBJ1-1
cdr3_nt: TGTGCCAGCAGACTCGGACCGCTGAACACTGAAGCTTTCTTT
cdr3_aa: CASRLGPLNTEAFF

v_call: TRBV9
clone_size: .
cdr3_length: 12
d_call: .
j_call: TRBJ2-5
cdr3_nt: TGTGCCAGCAGCGTCGGGGAAGAGACCCAGTACTTC
cdr3_aa: CASSVGEETQYF

v_call: TRBV30
clone_size: .
cdr3_length: 14
d_call: .
j_call: TRBJ1-2
cdr3_nt: TGTGCCTGGAGTGTCTTCGTGACAGACCAAGGCTACACCTTC
cdr3_aa: CAWSVFVTDQGYTF

v_call: TRBV20-1
clone_size: .
cdr3_length: 12
d_call: TRBD2
j_call: TRBJ2-7
cdr3_nt: TGCAGTGCTAACGGGAGGGTCAACGAGCAGTACTTC
cdr3_aa: CSANGRVNEQYF

v_call: TRBV7-2
clone_size: .
cdr3_length: 15
d_call: TRBD1
j_call: TRBJ2-7
cdr3_nt: TGTGCCAGCAGCTTAGGGGACAGGGAAACCTACGAGCAGTACTTC
cdr3_aa: CASSLGDRETYEQYF

v_call: TRBV7-8
clone_size: few
cdr3_length: 14
d_call: .
j_call: TRBJ2-4
cdr3_nt: TGTGCCAGCAGCTTAGTCGGGTCCCAAAACATTCAGTACTTC
cdr3_aa: CASSLVGSQNIQYF

v_call: TRBV21-1
clone_size: .
cdr3_length: 20
d_call: .
j_call: TRBJ2-1
cdr3_nt: TGTGCCAGCAGCCCCTGGGTCCGTCTAGCGGGCAAAATCTCCTACAATGAGCAGTTCTTC
cdr3_aa: CASSPWVRLAGKISYNEQFF

v_call: TRBV20-1
clone_size: .
cdr3_length: 13
d_call: .
j_call: TRBJ2-3
cdr3_nt: TGCAGTGCTAGCGGCCTACGCACAGATACGCAGTATTTT
cdr3_aa: CSASGLRTDTQYF

v_call: TRBV6-2/TRBV6-3
clone_size: many
cdr3_length: 18
d_call: TRBD2
j_call: TRBJ2-2
cdr3_nt: TGTGCCAGCAGTTACCCGACTAGCGGGAGGCTGAACACCGGGGAGCTGTTTTTT
cdr3_aa: CASSYPTSGRLNTGELFF

v_call: TRBV5-1
clone_size: many
cdr3_length: 16
d_call: .
j_call: TRBJ2-2
cdr3_nt: TGCGCCAGCAGCTTGGGGGGTCCGGGACGGCCCGGGGAGCTGTTTTTT
cdr3_aa: CASSLGGPGRPGELFF

v_call: TRBV6-1
clone_size: many
cdr3_length: 13
d_call: .
j_call: TRBJ1-5
cdr3_nt: TGTGCCAGCAGACAGGGTCGGATCCAGCCCCAGCATTTT
cdr3_aa: CASRQGRIQPQHF

v_call: TRBV5-1
clone_size: .
cdr3_length: 15
d_call: TRBD1
j_call: TRBJ2-5
cdr3_nt: TGCGCCAGCACCTCGGGACAGGCGCCCCAAGAGACCCAGTACTTC
cdr3_aa: CASTSGQAPQETQYF

v_call: TRBV6-5
clone_size: few
cdr3_length: 15
d_call: .
j_call: TRBJ1-1
cdr3_nt: TGTGCCAGCAGTTACTCGAGGCAGCACAACACTGAAGCTTTCTTT
cdr3_aa: CASSYSRQHNTEAFF

v_call: TRBV4-3
clone_size: .
cdr3_length: 16
d_call: .
j_call: TRBJ2-3
cdr3_nt: TGCGCCAGCAGCCAAGGGGTAGGGTGGGACATAGATACGCAGTATTTT
cdr3_aa: CASSQGVGWDIDTQYF

v_call: TRBV2
clone_size: .
cdr3_length: 17
d_call: .
j_call: TRBJ2-1
cdr3_nt: TGTGCCAGCAGTGTATCCCGCAACTTGGGGGGGGCCAATGAGCAGTTCTTC
cdr3_aa: CASSVSRNLGGANEQFF

v_call: TRBV19
clone_size: .
cdr3_length: 14
d_call: .
j_call: TRBJ2-1
cdr3_nt: TGTGCCAGTAGTATACAGGGGGGCGGAAATGAGCAGTTCTTC
cdr3_aa: CASSIQGGGNEQFF

v_call: TRBV28
clone_size: few
cdr3_length: 13
d_call: TRBD1
j_call: TRBJ1-4
cdr3_nt: TGTGCCAGCAACAGGGACAGGGCTGAAAAACTGTTTTTT
cdr3_aa: CASNRDRAEKLFF

v_call: TRBV21-1
clone_size: .
cdr3_length: 18
d_call: .
j_call: TRBJ1-6
cdr3_nt: TGTGCCAGCAGCATCGAAGGGGGACAGTGCTCCTATAATTCACCCCTCCACTTT
cdr3_aa: CASSIEGGQCSYNSPLHF

v_call: TRBV30
clone_size: .
cdr3_length: 14
d_call: TRBD1
j_call: TRBJ2-3
cdr3_nt: TGTGCCTGGCGGGACAGGGGGCGGACAGATACGCAGTATTTT
cdr3_aa: CAWRDRGRTDTQYF

v_call: TRBV19
clone_size: .
cdr3_length: 17
d_call: .
j_call: TRBJ2-5
cdr3_nt: TGTGCCAGTAGTACCTCCGGACCGGTGGGGTACCAAGAGACCCAGTACTTC
cdr3_aa: CASSTSGPVGYQETQYF

v_call: TRBV5-3
clone_size: many
cdr3_length: 16
d_call: TRBD1
j_call: TRBJ2-7
cdr3_nt: TGTGCCAGAAGCTTCCCCCCGACAGGGGTCCCCTACGAGCAGTACTTC
cdr3_aa: CARSFPPTGVPYEQYF